Below, 30 T cell receptor beta chains from the same sample are listed, as sequenced in a study of shared clonotypes between healthy human individuals. Sequencing used immunoSEQ multiplex PCR; TCRdb keeps in-frame clones, though not all of them. Of approximately 500,000 clones listed, 70% to 80% are singletons. The sequencing sample was made of PBMCs. These TCRs come from a woman aged 35 to 49 in good health. Some clones in this sample may be carry-over from other donors' samples.

The sample holds one count of this clone. This chain joins TRBV6-6 and TRBJ2-7; no reliable D call. V dropped 2 bases and J dropped 4 bases, with 12 bases sitting between them. In germline, CDR1 is MNHNY, CDR2 SVGAGI (reference sequence). The CDR3 spans 14 residues. CDR3: CASSYEPVPYEQYF. In nucleotides, the CDR3 is TGTGCCAGCAGTTACGAGCCGGTCCCATACGAGCAGTACTTC.

The chain has TRBV28 and TRBJ2-3; TRBD2 matches 15 bases. J lost 2 bases, V lost 5 bases, and 11 bases had no gene match. Germline CDR1 MDHEN, CDR2 SYDVKM. This CDR3 is 19 amino acids long. CDR3 loop: CASSNPGLAGGIPTDTQYF. As DNA, the CDR3 is TGTGCCAGCAGTAACCCGGGACTAGCGGGAGGAATACCCACAGATACGCAGTATTTT.

The rearrangement joins TRBV29-1 to TRBJ2-3; D not resolved. The CDR3 covers 14 residues. With 0 bases removed from V and 1 base from J, the gap between germline ends came to 8 bases. Germline lookup yields CDR1 SQVTM and CDR2 ANQGSEA. In DNA form, the CDR3 reads TGCAGCGTTGAAGATCGAGAGGGCACAGATACGCAGTATTTT. Its protein product is CSVEDREGTDTQYF.

This clone appeared a single time. The J gene is TRBJ2-1, the V gene TRBV7-2, with D perhaps TRBD2 (5 bases). Germline values: CDR1 SGHTA, CDR2 FQGNSA. Trimming took off 1 base at V and 0 bases at J, with 10 bases between the two ends. The CDR3 is 16 amino acids. The CDR3 DNA reads as TGTGCCAGCAGCTTAGGCGGACTCCTCTCCTACAATGAGCAGTTCTTC. Its protein is CASSLGGLLSYNEQFF.

Of note for this clone: A single base is all that separates this from a far larger clone, so a read error is likely. The gene calls are TRBV2 and TRBJ1-3; a weak D match, TRBD1 (6 bases). The germline V gene encodes CDR1 SNHLY and CDR2 FYNNEI. The CDR3 runs to 13 residues. V lost 6 bases to trimming and J lost 3 bases, with 9 bases between them. The CDR3 DNA reads as TGTGCCAGCAGCGAACAGGGTGGAAACACCATATATTTT. This gives the protein CASSEQGGNTIYF.

The chain has TRBV6-5 and TRBJ2-3; D ambiguous. This CDR3 spans 13 amino acids. Trimming removed 10 bases from V and 1 base from J, with 12 bases in between. CDR1 and CDR2 (germline): MNHEY, SVGAGI. As DNA, the CDR3 is TGTGCCACCCGGTGGGATGGCACAGATACGCAGTATTTT. Translation gives CATRWDGTDTQYF.

CDR3 nucleotide sequence: TGTGCCAGCAGCCAAGATCTCGGGAGGGAACAGGGCTACACCTTC. Protein product: CASSQDLGREQGYTF. The chain links TRBV4-2 to TRBJ1-2; no definite D call. V lost 0 bases and J 8 bases, leaving 16 bases between the germline ends. Per the germline V gene, CDR1 is LGHNA and CDR2 is YNFKEQ. CDR3 length: 15 residues.

The CDR3 region is CAWSVQGLGETQYF. The DNA of the CDR3 is TGTGCCTGGAGTGTACAGGGTTTAGGGGAGACCCAGTACTTC. The chain links TRBV30 to TRBJ2-5; possible D gene TRBD1, 6 bases. The CDR3 covers 14 residues. The germline V gene encodes CDR1 GTSNPN and CDR2 SVGIG (reference sequence). The germline V and J ends were trimmed by 0 bases and 5 bases, with 13 bases remaining between them. The full variable domain, in which reference TRBV30 and TRBJ2-5 provide the parts outside the CDR3, is SQTIHQWPATLVQPVGSPLSLECTVEGTSNPNLYWYRQAAGRGLQLLFYSVGIGQISSEVPQNLSASRPQDRQFILSSKKLLLSDSGFYLCAWSVQGLGETQYFGPGTRLLVL.

This rearrangement joins TRBV7-2 to TRBJ1-4; 9 bases are shared with TRBD1. CDR1 and CDR2 (germline): SGHTA, FQGNSA. Trimming cost V 5 bases and J 7 bases; bases outside gene matches: 5. This CDR3 is 14 amino acids long. In nucleotides, the CDR3 is TGTGCCAGCAGCAGACAGGGGGTGGGTGAAAAACTGTTTTTT. Encoded protein: CASSRQGVGEKLFF.

V usage is TRBV18 and J usage is TRBJ2-5; D tentatively reads TRBD1 or TRBD2 (6 bases each). V was trimmed by 2 bases and J by 5 bases, leaving 12 bases between them. Germline-derived CDR1 and CDR2 are KGHSH and LQKENI. The CDR3 runs 14 residues. The CDR3 sequence is CASSPIRGGETQYF. The CDR3 DNA is TGTGCCAGCTCACCAATCCGAGGGGGGGAGACCCAGTACTTC.

The rearrangement uses TRBV18 and TRBJ2-3; 11 nucleotides align to TRBD1. This CDR3 region has 16 residues. V dropped 4 bases and J dropped 4; count of bases not matched to a gene: 7. Per the germline V gene, CDR1 is KGHSH and CDR2 is LQKENI. This CDR3 is CASSLSGQGDADTQYF. CDR3 sequence (DNA): TGTGCCAGCTCACTTTCGGGACAGGGGGATGCAGATACGCAGTATTTT. Full variable domain (missing parts from reference TRBV18 and TRBJ2-3): NAGVMQNPRHLVRRRGQEARLRCSPMKGHSHVYWYRQLPEEGLKFMVYLQKENIIDESGMPKERFSAEFPKEGPSILRIQQVVRGDSAAYFCASSLSGQGDADTQYFGPGTRLTVL.

This chain connects TRBV5-6 to TRBJ1-5; D is uncertain. This CDR3 spans 9 amino acids. Germline CDR1 is SGHDT and CDR2 is YYEEEE. V lost 10 bases to trimming and J lost 6 bases, with 5 bases between them. CDR3 sequence reads: CAGGQPQHF. DNA for the CDR3: TGTGCCGGAGGTCAGCCCCAGCATTTT.

The chain uses TRBV5-1 and TRBJ2-2; 13 bases match TRBD2. J gave up 1 base and V 5 bases, and 11 bases lay outside the gene matches. The CDR3 is 19 residues long. Germline CDR1 reads SGHRS; CDR2 reads YFSETQ. The CDR3 region has the DNA TGCGCCAGCAGTAAACGACTAGCGGGAGGCGGGAGGAACACCGGGGAGCTGTTTTTT. This translates into CASSKRLAGGGRNTGELFF. The whole variable domain, remainder taken from reference TRBV5-1 and TRBJ2-2, is KAGVTQTPRYLIKTRGQQVTLSCSPISGHRSVSWYQQTPGQGLQFLFEYFSETQRNKGNFPGRFSGRQFSNSRSEMNVSTLELGDSALYLCASSKRLAGGGRNTGELFFGEGSRLTVL.

The V gene is TRBV10-2, the J gene TRBJ1-5; D might be TRBD1 (5 bases). V lost 3 bases, J lost 3 bases, and 15 bases lay in between. The CDR3 has 16 residues. Germline assignment: CDR1 WSHSY and CDR2 SAAADI. The CDR3 nucleotides read TGCGCCAGCAGTGAAGGGTCAGGGAGGGACAATCAGCCCCAGCATTTT. It codes for CASSEGSGRDNQPQHF.

This clone was picked up a small number of times. The chain has TRBV4-2 and TRBJ2-2; no definite D call. V lost 1 base and J lost 6, with 6 bases in between. The germline gives CDR1 LGHNA, CDR2 YNFKEQ. The CDR3 sequence is 13 residues long. CDR3 sequence reads: CASSQVDAGELFF. For the CDR3, the DNA is TGTGCCAGCAGCCAAGTGGACGCCGGGGAGCTGTTTTTT.

This clone appeared once. The chain is built from TRBV27 and TRBJ2-3; D is unresolved. This CDR3 is built from 14 residues. The V end lost 3 bases, the J end lost 3 bases, and 10 bases lay between the germline ends. The germline gives CDR1 MNHEY, CDR2 SMNVEV (reference sequence). CDR3 sequence (DNA): TGTGCCAGCAGTTTGAGTAAAGCGACAGATACGCAGTATTTT. Translating gives CASSLSKATDTQYF.

The J gene is TRBJ2-1, the V gene TRBV5-1; D may be TRBD2 (5 bases). The CDR3 is 14 residues long. Germline V gene sequence: CDR1 SGHRS, CDR2 YFSETQ. Deletions cut 4 bases from V and 9 bases from J, with 17 bases between. CDR3 residues: CASSPGVDRGEQFF. The CDR3 nucleotides are TGCGCCAGCAGCCCCGGGGTAGATAGAGGTGAGCAGTTCTTC. The full variable domain, completed using reference TRBV5-1 and TRBJ2-1, is KAGVTQTPRYLIKTRGQQVTLSCSPISGHRSVSWYQQTPGQGLQFLFEYFSETQRNKGNFPGRFSGRQFSNSRSEMNVSTLELGDSALYLCASSPGVDRGEQFFGPGTRLTVL.

The chain has TRBV7-9 and TRBJ2-3; D not resolved. The V end was cut by 5 bases, the J end by 0 bases, with 18 bases between. The CDR3 consists of 17 residues. Germline-derived CDR1 and CDR2 are SEHNR and FQNEAQ (reference sequence). The CDR3 bases are TGTGCCAGCAGCCAGGTTTCAGCCTTACCAAGCACAGATACGCAGTATTTT. Translation gives CASSQVSALPSTDTQYF. Full variable domain (outside the CDR3, taken from reference TRBV7-9 and TRBJ2-3): DTGVSQNPRHKITKRGQNVTFRCDPISEHNRLYWYRQTLGQGPEFLTYFQNEAQLEKSRLLSDRFSAERPKGSFSTLEIQRTEQGDSAMYLCASSQVSALPSTDTQYFGPGTRLTVL.

The chain has TRBV9 and TRBJ2-7; 9 bases fit TRBD2. This CDR3 comprises 15 residues. Germline values: CDR1 SGDLS, CDR2 YYNGEE. Losses at the gene ends were 0 bases for V and 2 bases for J; bases not matched to a gene: 3. CDR3 nucleotide sequence: TGTGCCAGCAGCGTAGGAGTAGCGGGGGCCTACGAGCAGTACTTC. Protein: CASSVGVAGAYEQYF.

This chain joins TRBV29-1 and TRBJ2-2; 8 bases are shared with TRBD2. With V trimmed by 6 bases and J by 1 base, 4 bases remained unmatched. Germline V gene lookup returns CDR1 SQVTM and CDR2 ANQGSEA. The CDR3 contains 14 residues. CDR3 sequence (DNA): TGCAGCGTCACCACTAGCGGGAACACCGGGGAGCTGTTTTTT. Its translation: CSVTTSGNTGELFF.

The chain has TRBV5-6 and TRBJ2-5; TRBD1 aligns across 7 bases. Germline CDR1 is SGHDT and CDR2 is YYEEEE. This CDR3 has 15 amino acids. V was clipped by 0 bases and J by 5 bases; unmatched bases: 7. The DNA for the CDR3 is TGTGCCAGCAGCTTGGTACAGGGGACGGGGGAGACCCAGTACTTC. Encoded protein: CASSLVQGTGETQYF.

The V call is TRBV5-5, the J call TRBJ1-1; 7 bases agree with TRBD1. The CDR3 contains 17 residues. Germline V CDR1 and CDR2: SGHKS, YYEKEE (reference sequence). The ends lost 4 bases at V and 10 bases at J; junction bases unmatched: 22. CDR3 DNA: TGTGCCAGCAGCCCAGAGGACACTTACAGGGGCGCCGGCACAGCTTTCTTT. Its protein is CASSPEDTYRGAGTAFF.

J is TRBJ2-1 and V is TRBV2; 8 bases are shared with TRBD2. Trimming cost V 4 bases and J 6 bases; bases outside gene matches: 11. Germline-derived CDR1 and CDR2 are SNHLY and FYNNEI. This CDR3 comprises 16 residues. CDR3 residues: CASSGLSGRALNEQFF. CDR3 sequence (DNA): TGTGCCAGCAGTGGGTTATCCGGGAGGGCCCTCAATGAGCAGTTCTTC.

This clone has more than one count but fewer than ten. V usage is TRBV5-4 and J usage is TRBJ1-1; possibly TRBD1 for D (6 bases). V lost 4 bases to trimming and J lost 8 bases, with 15 bases between them. The CDR3 has 13 residues. CDR1 SGHNT and CDR2 YYREEE come from the germline V gene (reference sequence). Here the CDR3 reads CASSHDRNIEAFF. DNA for the CDR3: TGTGCCAGCAGCCACGACAGGAATATCGAAGCTTTCTTT.

The rearrangement joins TRBV29-1 to TRBJ1-2; no firm D call. CDR1 SQVTM and CDR2 ANQGSEA come from the germline V gene. The V end lost 1 base, the J end lost 2 bases, and 8 bases lay between the germline ends. The length of the CDR3 is 13 residues. The CDR3 here is CSVEGSTNYGYTF. The CDR3 DNA reads as TGCAGCGTTGAAGGATCCACAAACTATGGCTACACCTTC.

This chain links TRBV30 with TRBJ1-6; TRBD1 matches 10 bases. Germline loops: CDR1 GTSNPN, CDR2 SVGIG (reference sequence). J was trimmed by 7 bases and V by 2 bases; bases with no gene match: 2. The CDR3 consists of 14 residues. The CDR3 nucleotides read TGTGCCTGGAGTACGGGACAGGGGAATTCACCCCTCCACTTT. This sequence encodes CAWSTGQGNSPLHF.

The V call is TRBV27, the J call TRBJ2-2; unclear D gene. V dropped 5 bases and J dropped 0 bases, with 10 bases sitting between them. The CDR3 extends over 15 amino acids. Germline CDR1 MNHEY, CDR2 SMNVEV (reference sequence). CDR3 loop: CASSPWSPNTGELFF. The CDR3 DNA reads as TGTGCCAGCAGTCCCTGGTCTCCGAACACCGGGGAGCTGTTTTTT.

V usage is TRBV5-5 and J usage is TRBJ1-3; possibly TRBD1 for D (6 bases). The CDR3 is 17 residues long. CDR1 and CDR2 from the germline V gene are SGHKS and YYEKEE (reference sequence). Between the trimmed V and J ends, which lost 6 bases and 0 bases, there was a span of 19 bases. The CDR3 region has the DNA TGTGCCAGCACCTGGAATATGGGCAGGGGCTCTGGAAACACCATATATTTT. It specifies CASTWNMGRGSGNTIYF.

The chain recombines TRBV5-1 with TRBJ2-1, with 9 bases lining up with TRBD1. Per germline, CDR1 SGHRS and CDR2 YFSETQ. The V gene end was trimmed by 8 bases and the J gene end by 9 bases; junction bases not matched to a gene: 12. The CDR3 is 14 amino acids. The CDR3 DNA reads TGCGCCAGTCTGAGATCGACAGGGGGAGGTGAGCAGTTCTTC. This translates into CASLRSTGGGEQFF.

Ten or more counts support this clone. The J gene is TRBJ2-7, the V gene TRBV14; D is perhaps TRBD1 (6 bases). Germline lookup yields CDR1 SGHDN and CDR2 FVKESK. The CDR3 has 12 amino acids. V lost 0 bases to trimming and J lost 9 bases, with 9 bases between them. Here the CDR3 reads CASSQDVGAQYF. CDR3 sequence (DNA): TGTGCCAGCAGCCAAGATGTGGGGGCGCAGTACTTC.